These 11 T cell receptor beta chains came from one sample sequenced in a study of T-cell memory formation after mild COVID-19. TCRdb passed the 5' RACE reads through MiXCR, listing each CDR3 protein once. The data contain about 400,000 distinct CDR3 sequences, roughly 24% of them singletons. The sequenced sample was PBMCs or a T cell subset sorted from them (not recorded which). The receptors were sampled from an adult woman who had mild COVID-19 (a few samples of this study predate the infection). Cell type and time point are not known.

The chain recombines TRBV20-1 with TRBJ1-2, with 10 bases identical to TRBD1. The CDR3 consists of 15 residues. Trimming cost V 1 base and J 3 bases; bases outside gene matches: 5. Germline CDR1 is DFQATT and CDR2 is SNEGSKA (reference sequence). CDR3 sequence reads: CSARGTGGLDYGYTF. The CDR3 DNA sequence: TGCAGTGCTAGAGGGACAGGGGGTTTGGACTATGGCTACACCTTC.

This clonotype was picked up many times. The chain carries TRBV12-3 or TRBV12-4 and TRBJ1-5, with D possibly matching TRBD1 (5 bases). The CDR3 has 12 amino acids. Trimming stripped 3 bases from V and 6 bases from J, with 6 bases between. The CDR3 DNA reads as TGTGCCAGCAGTTTCGGGGGTCAGCCCCAGCATTTT. Translated: CASSFGGQPQHF.

V and J are TRBV5-1 and TRBJ2-1; 7 bases are shared with TRBD1. The V gene end was trimmed by 0 bases and the J gene end by 3 bases; junction bases not matched to a gene: 3. The CDR3 covers 15 residues. CDR1 SGHRS and CDR2 YFSETQ come from the germline V gene. CDR3 nucleotides: TGCGCCAGCAGCTTGGACAGGGGTGGCTACAATGAGCAGTTCTTC. Its translation is CASSLDRGGYNEQFF. The full variable domain, in which reference TRBV5-1 and TRBJ2-1 provide the parts outside the CDR3, is KAGVTQTPRYLIKTRGQQVTLSCSPISGHRSVSWYQQTPGQGLQFLFEYFSETQRNKGNFPGRFSGRQFSNSRSEMNVSTLELGDSALYLCASSLDRGGYNEQFFGPGTRLTVL.

V gene TRBV24-1 combines with J gene TRBJ2-2; D unresolved. The length of the CDR3 is 13 residues. Germline CDR1 and CDR2: KGHDR and SFDVKD. V lost 5 bases to trimming and J lost 2 bases, with 5 bases between them. The CDR3 sequence: CATSARNTGELFF. DNA for the CDR3: TGTGCCACCAGTGCGCGAAACACCGGGGAGCTGTTTTTT.

The chain links TRBV4-3 to TRBJ1-2; 8 bases match TRBD1. The germline CDR1 and CDR2 sequences are LGHNA and YSLEER. Trimming at V came to 3 bases and at J to 3 bases, leaving 6 bases not matched to a gene. CDR3 length: 15 amino acids. CDR3 nucleotides: TGCGCCAGCAGCCAGCCGGGACAGGATTACTATGGCTACACCTTC. This sequence encodes CASSQPGQDYYGYTF.

This clonotype showed up just a few times. The chain employs TRBV5-1 and TRBJ2-2, with 10 bases that match TRBD2. Trimming removed 6 bases from V and 3 bases from J; junction bases left unmatched: 5. This CDR3 is built from 15 residues. Germline CDR1 SGHRS, CDR2 YFSETQ. CDR3 protein: CASKGLAVYTGELFF. The CDR3 nucleotides read TGCGCCAGCAAAGGACTAGCGGTCTACACCGGGGAGCTGTTTTTT. Combining the CDR3 with reference TRBV5-1 and TRBJ2-2 gives the whole variable domain KAGVTQTPRYLIKTRGQQVTLSCSPISGHRSVSWYQQTPGQGLQFLFEYFSETQRNKGNFPGRFSGRQFSNSRSEMNVSTLELGDSALYLCASKGLAVYTGELFFGEGSRLTVL.

The chain employs TRBV30 and TRBJ2-7, with D tentatively TRBD2 (6 bases). Germline assignment: CDR1 GTSNPN and CDR2 SVGIG (reference sequence). The V end was cut by 3 bases, the J end by 3 bases, with 18 bases between. The CDR3 spans 15 residues. In DNA, the CDR3 is TGTGCCTGGAGGGCGGGGCAGGCGACCCTCTACGAGCAGTACTTC. Encoded protein: CAWRAGQATLYEQYF. Looking up the rest from reference TRBV30 and TRBJ2-7 gives the full variable domain: SQTIHQWPATLVQPVGSPLSLECTVEGTSNPNLYWYRQAAGRGLQLLFYSVGIGQISSEVPQNLSASRPQDRQFILSSKKLLLSDSGFYLCAWRAGQATLYEQYFGPGTRLTVT.

The chain carries TRBV5-5 and TRBJ2-3; D call uncertain. Germline loops: CDR1 SGHKS, CDR2 YYEKEE (reference sequence). The CDR3 totals 14 residues. The V end lost 1 base, the J end lost 2 bases, and 8 bases lay between the germline ends. The CDR3 spells CASSLLSNTDTQYF. CDR3 DNA: TGTGCCAGCAGCTTGCTGTCTAACACAGATACGCAGTATTTT.

V is TRBV15 and J is TRBJ1-2; D is unclear. This CDR3 has 12 amino acids. V lost 8 bases, J lost 8 bases, and 15 bases lay in between. CDR1 and CDR2 from the germline V gene are LNHNV and YYDKDF (reference sequence). This CDR3 is CATATGPHGYTF. The CDR3 DNA reads as TGTGCCACCGCCACCGGGCCCCACGGCTACACCTTC.

The genes are TRBV12-3 or TRBV12-4 and TRBJ2-1; TRBD2 matches at 7 bases. The V segment lost 5 bases and the J segment 9 bases; nucleotides outside the gene matches: 10. The CDR3 consists of 14 residues. The CDR3 bases are TGTGCCAGCAGTCAACGGGACTACCTGGGTGAGCAGTTCTTC. Amino acids: CASSQRDYLGEQFF.

This chain joins TRBV6-5 and TRBJ1-2; no clear D gene. The CDR3 loop spans 16 amino acids. V was shortened by 3 bases and J by 0 bases, with 14 bases between the two germline ends. Germline values: CDR1 MNHEY, CDR2 SVGAGI. The CDR3 sequence is CASSYNKGKANYGYTF. CDR3 bases: TGTGCCAGCAGTTATAATAAGGGAAAAGCTAACTATGGCTACACCTTC.